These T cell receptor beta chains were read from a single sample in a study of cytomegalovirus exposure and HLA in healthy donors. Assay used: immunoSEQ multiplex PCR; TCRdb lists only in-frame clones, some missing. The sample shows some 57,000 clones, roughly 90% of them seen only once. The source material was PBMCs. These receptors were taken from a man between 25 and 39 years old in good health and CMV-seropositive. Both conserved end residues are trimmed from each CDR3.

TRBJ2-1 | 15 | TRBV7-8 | ASKTPVGLSSYNEQF
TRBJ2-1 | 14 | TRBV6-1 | ASSATPETSYNEQF
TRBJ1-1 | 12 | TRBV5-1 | ASSPITGTAEAF
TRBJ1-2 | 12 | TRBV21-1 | ASSGRDRHYGYT
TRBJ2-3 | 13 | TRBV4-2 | ASSQAEGATDTQY
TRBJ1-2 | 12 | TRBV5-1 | ASSSSTGDYGYT
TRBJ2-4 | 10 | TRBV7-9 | ATDRSPNIQY
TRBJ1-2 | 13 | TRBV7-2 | ASSLMGDFYYGYT
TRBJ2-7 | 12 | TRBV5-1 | ASSRGTGNYEQY
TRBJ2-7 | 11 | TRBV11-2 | ASSLDYRYEQY
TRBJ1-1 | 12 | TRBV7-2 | ASSYPDRNTEAF
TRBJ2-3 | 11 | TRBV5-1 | ASSTGNTDTQY
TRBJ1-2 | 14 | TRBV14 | ASSLGTGLAAYGYT
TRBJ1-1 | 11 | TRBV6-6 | ASSYGRADGAF
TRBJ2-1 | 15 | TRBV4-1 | ASSQGTLAGVRNEQF
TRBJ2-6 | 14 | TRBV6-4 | ASSERGEGGANVLT
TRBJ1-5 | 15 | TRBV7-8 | ASSLARTGRGNQPQH
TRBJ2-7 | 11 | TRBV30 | ASHRRGQWEQY
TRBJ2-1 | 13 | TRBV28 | ASSYLAGTYNEQF
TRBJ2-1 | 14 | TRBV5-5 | ASSSPDDRGYNEQF
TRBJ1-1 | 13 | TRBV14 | ASSQVGGLNTEAF
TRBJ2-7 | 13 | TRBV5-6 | ASRLQGLHGYEQY
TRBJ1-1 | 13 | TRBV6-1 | ASFDRGLPNTEAF
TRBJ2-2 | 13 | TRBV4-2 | ASSQVSGETGELF
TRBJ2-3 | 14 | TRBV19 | ASSRRTGRFSDTQY
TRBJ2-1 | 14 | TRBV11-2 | ASSLRALISYNEQF
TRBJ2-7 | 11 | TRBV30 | AWSGDRGREQY
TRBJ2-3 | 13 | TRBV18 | ASSPLAGAADTQY
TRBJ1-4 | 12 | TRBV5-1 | ASSRTGADEKLF
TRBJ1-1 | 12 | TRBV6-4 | ASSDSSLNTEAF
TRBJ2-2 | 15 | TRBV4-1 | ASSQGFGGANTGELF
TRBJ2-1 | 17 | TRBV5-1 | ASSFRTRSWRGVYNEQF
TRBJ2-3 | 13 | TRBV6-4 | ASSEGARSTDTQY
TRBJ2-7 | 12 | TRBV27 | ASSSSGNPYEQY
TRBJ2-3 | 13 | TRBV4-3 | ASSLREVSTDTQY
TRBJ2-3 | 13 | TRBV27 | ASSGTGELTDTQY
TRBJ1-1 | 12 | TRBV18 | ASSPQTENTEAF
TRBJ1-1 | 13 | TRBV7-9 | ASSESTGINTEAF
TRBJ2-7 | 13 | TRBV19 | ASSPQQGGLYEQY
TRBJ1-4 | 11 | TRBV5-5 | ASSYSINEKLF
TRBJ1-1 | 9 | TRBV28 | ASSLTGGAF
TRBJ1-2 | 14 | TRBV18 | ASSPTGTGNFYGYT
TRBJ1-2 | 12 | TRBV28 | ASLSPGRDYGYT